This entry is about one T cell receptor beta chain. Its antigen is still unknown. Time point indicated: after neoadjuvant nivolumab, at surgical resection. The data were taken from a study of neoadjuvant anti-PD-1 for oral cavity cancer. Study overall: Patients mostly received three to four biweekly nivolumab doses at 3 mg/kg before surgery. Around day 43, patients without progression received a fourth nivolumab dose before surgery. General observations from the study: Only a few patients per response group were TCR-analyzed; validation needed.

The CDR3 is 15 residues long. Trimming shortened V by 3 bases and J by 0 bases, and 8 bases separated the two germline ends. CDR1 MRHNA and CDR2 SNTAGT come from the germline V gene. PBMC libraries mostly used around 500 ng of input genomic DNA, with six replicates per sample. Assay: immunoSEQ multiplex PCR; the TCRdb copy retains only in-frame clones and omits some. The table shows more than 25,000 clones, with 70% to 80% occurring only once. The chain employs TRBV6-4 and TRBJ2-2; D is unresolved. This sequence originates from a person aged 35 to 85 with oral cavity squamous cell carcinoma. The source was PBMCs, collected after nivolumab (anti-PD-1) treatment. The CDR3 here is CASSEGSPNTGELFF. The CDR3 region has the DNA TGTGCCAGCAGTGAGGGGTCCCCGAACACCGGGGAGCTGTTTTTT.